One sample yielded the 30 T cell receptor beta chains listed below, sequenced in a study of blood T cells in healthy people across ages. Sample-barcoded 5' priming and a J-beta primer mix drove a second PCR of roughly 6 to 12 cycles. MiXCR, applied by TCRdb to the 5' RACE reads, yields one record per CDR3 protein. The table records roughly 900,000 distinct CDR3 sequences, 45% to 50% of them present only once. Sequencing input: blood. The receptors shown here come from a man younger than 45 in good health.

The chain links TRBV30 to TRBJ1-5; TRBD1 is a possible D gene (6 bases). The CDR3 loop spans 15 amino acids. Trimming pared 3 bases from V and 0 bases from J, leaving 12 bases between. Germline values: CDR1 GTSNPN, CDR2 SVGIG (reference sequence). In DNA, the CDR3 is TGTGCCTGGAGCCCCGGGACATATAGCAATCAGCCCCAGCATTTT. It codes for CAWSPGTYSNQPQHF.

The chain joins TRBV20-1 to TRBJ2-7; tentatively, D is TRBD1 (5 bases). Trimming removed 1 base from V and 3 bases from J, with 16 bases in between. This CDR3 is built from 15 residues. Germline CDR1 DFQATT, CDR2 SNEGSKA (reference sequence). CDR3 bases: TGCAGTGCTAGAGTTTCACAGGAACTTTACTACGAGCAGTACTTC. Translated: CSARVSQELYYEQYF.

Ten or more counts support this clonotype. J is TRBJ2-1 and V is TRBV12-3 or TRBV12-4, with 8 bases aligning to TRBD2. Trimming cost V 10 bases and J 4 bases; bases outside gene matches: 9. The CDR3 loop spans 14 amino acids. The CDR3 region is CAITSGGPYNEQFF. The DNA of the CDR3 is TGTGCCATTACGAGCGGGGGCCCATACAATGAGCAGTTCTTC.

The chain employs TRBV27 and TRBJ2-4; D remains unclear. V was cut by 6 bases and J by 0 bases, with 15 bases left in between. Germline V gives CDR1 MNHEY, CDR2 SMNVEV (reference sequence). The CDR3 totals 16 residues. CDR3 residues: CASSPRTDEAKNIQYF. DNA for the CDR3: TGTGCCAGCAGCCCCCGGACGGACGAAGCCAAAAACATTCAGTACTTC.

This clonotype has more than one count but fewer than ten. This chain links TRBV27 with TRBJ2-1; 10 positions agree with TRBD2. CDR3 length: 14 residues. Per germline, CDR1 MNHEY and CDR2 SMNVEV (reference sequence). V was clipped by 2 bases and J by 9 bases; unmatched bases: 4. CDR3 protein: CASSLKRGGTEQFF. The CDR3 DNA reads as TGTGCCAGCAGTTTAAAGCGGGGGGGTACTGAGCAGTTCTTC.

The chain is built from TRBV6-5 and TRBJ2-1; D is undetermined. Trimming removed 5 bases at V and 10 bases at J, with 18 bases between. In germline, CDR1 is MNHEY, CDR2 SVGAGI. The CDR3 spans 14 residues. CDR3 amino acids: CASSPLGLSYEQFF. CDR3 in DNA: TGTGCCAGCAGTCCCCTCGGCCTTTCCTACGAGCAGTTCTTC.

In DNA form, the CDR3 reads TGTGCCAGCAGTCCTAGCGGGGGCAGGTCGGATGGCTACACCTTC. Protein product: CASSPSGGRSDGYTF. V gene TRBV9 combines with J gene TRBJ1-2, with D tentatively TRBD1 (6 bases). V was cut by 5 bases and J by 6 bases, with 20 bases left in between. This CDR3 comprises 15 residues. Germline CDR1 SGDLS, CDR2 YYNGEE.

J is TRBJ1-2 and V is TRBV4-1; D gene uncertain. Germline values: CDR1 MGHRA, CDR2 YSYEKL. V lost 8 bases and J lost 2, with 12 bases in between. The CDR3 loop spans 13 amino acids. CDR3 coding DNA: TGCGCCAGCGCGTCGCAGCAAAACTATGGCTACACCTTC. It specifies CASASQQNYGYTF.

This chain joins TRBV28 and TRBJ1-5, with 7 bases lining up with TRBD1. Unmatched junction bases numbered 9, after V lost 4 bases and J lost 0 bases. Germline values: CDR1 MDHEN, CDR2 SYDVKM. The CDR3 sequence is 17 residues long. Here the CDR3 reads CASSSRDSGYSNQPQHF. DNA of the CDR3: TGTGCCAGCAGTTCCCGGGACAGCGGATATAGCAATCAGCCCCAGCATTTT.

This rearrangement joins TRBV5-1 to TRBJ2-3; D uncertain. The CDR3 has 15 residues. V gave up 0 bases and J gave up 0 bases, with 8 bases separating them. The V gene's germline CDR1 is SGHRS and CDR2 YFSETQ. CDR3 in amino acids: CASSLGRISTDTQYF. CDR3 bases: TGCGCCAGCAGCTTGGGACGGATTAGCACAGATACGCAGTATTTT.

The table lists this clonotype with a few counts. This sequence joins TRBV29-1 and TRBJ2-5, with TRBD1 identical over 7 bases. Trimming removed 3 bases from V and 7 bases from J; junction bases left unmatched: 8. CDR1 is SQVTM, CDR2 ANQGSEA, per germline. The CDR3 is made up of 13 amino acids. CDR3 amino acids: CSVERTGGSTQYF. The CDR3 nucleotides read TGCAGCGTTGAGAGGACAGGTGGTTCGACCCAGTACTTC.

This clonotype was seen only a few times. This chain connects TRBV27 to TRBJ1-2; D not certain. Per the germline V gene, CDR1 is MNHEY and CDR2 is SMNVEV (reference sequence). V lost 6 bases and J lost 7, with 24 bases in between. The CDR3 is 16 amino acids. The CDR3 loop reads CASSGHLGMGRSGYTF. The CDR3 DNA sequence: TGTGCCAGCAGCGGTCATCTTGGGATGGGTCGGTCTGGCTACACCTTC.

The chain has TRBV7-2 and TRBJ2-1; D is unresolved. CDR3 length equals 13 residues. V shed 6 bases and J shed 2 bases, with 8 bases lying between them. Germline V lookup: CDR1 SGHTA, CDR2 FQGNSA. The CDR3 spells CASRQATYNEQFF. As DNA, the CDR3 is TGTGCCAGCAGGCAAGCTACCTACAATGAGCAGTTCTTC.

This clonotype appeared a single time. The genes are TRBV29-1 and TRBJ2-1, with TRBD1 identical over 8 bases. The germline V gene encodes CDR1 SQVTM and CDR2 ANQGSEA. There are 15 residues in the CDR3. The V gene end was trimmed by 5 bases and the J gene end by 2 bases; junction bases not matched to a gene: 8. CDR3 sequence (DNA): TGCAGCGTTTCTGAGGAGACAGGGGCCTACAATGAGCAGTTCTTC. Encoded protein: CSVSEETGAYNEQFF.

V and J are TRBV10-3 and TRBJ2-1, with D tentatively TRBD2 (6 bases). Between the trimmed V and J ends, which lost 4 bases and 0 bases, there was a span of 13 bases. Germline CDR1 ENHRY, CDR2 SYGVKD. The CDR3 contains 16 residues. CDR3 protein: CAISGAGGPSYNEQFF. The DNA of the CDR3 is TGTGCCATCAGTGGGGCCGGGGGACCCTCCTACAATGAGCAGTTCTTC.

This clonotype was seen a few times. V gene TRBV10-3 combines with J gene TRBJ1-1, with TRBD1 matching over 7 bases. Germline V gene data show CDR1 as ENHRY and CDR2 as SYGVKD. CDR3 length: 13 residues. V dropped 7 bases and J dropped 3; count of bases not matched to a gene: 5. This CDR3 is CAIKRQGDTEAFF. CDR3 nucleotide sequence: TGTGCCATCAAGCGGCAGGGGGACACTGAAGCTTTCTTT.

This clonotype was detected only a few times. This rearrangement joins TRBV7-9 to TRBJ2-5, with 8 bases lining up with TRBD1. This CDR3 has 14 residues. V lost 5 bases, J lost 4 bases, and 6 bases stayed unmatched. Germline loops: CDR1 SEHNR, CDR2 FQNEAQ (reference sequence). The DNA for the CDR3 is TGTGCCAGCAGCCCAAAGACAGGGGTAGAGACCCAGTACTTC. Translating it yields CASSPKTGVETQYF.

The chain combines TRBV14 with TRBJ1-2; D gene unclear. Trimming stripped 0 bases from V and 4 bases from J, with 12 bases between. Germline values: CDR1 SGHDN, CDR2 FVKESK. This CDR3 is built from 15 residues. The DNA of the CDR3 is TGTGCCAGCAGCCAAGATGAGGGTTTCGGCTATGGCTACACCTTC. Residues: CASSQDEGFGYGYTF.

The chain links TRBV13 to TRBJ1-1; weak D call: TRBD1 (6 bases). Germline-derived CDR1 and CDR2 are PRHDT and FYEKMQ (reference sequence). The V end was cut by 4 bases, the J end by 1 base, with 10 bases between. The CDR3 covers 14 residues. The DNA of the CDR3 is TGTGCCAGCAGCTGGACAGAAAGGAACACTGAAGCTTTCTTT. Amino acid sequence: CASSWTERNTEAFF.

This clonotype was seen a handful of times. This chain connects TRBV7-9 to TRBJ2-5; maybe TRBD1 (5 bases). The CDR3 consists of 14 residues. From germline, CDR1 is SEHNR and CDR2 FQNEAQ (reference sequence). Trimming took off 8 bases at V and 2 bases at J, with 15 bases between the two ends. The DNA for the CDR3 is TGTGCCAGCCATGGACCCGACAGACAAGAGACCCAGTACTTC. It specifies CASHGPDRQETQYF. The variable domain in full, completed from reference TRBV7-9 and TRBJ2-5, reads DTGVSQNPRHKITKRGQNVTFRCDPISEHNRLYWYRQTLGQGPEFLTYFQNEAQLEKSRLLSDRFSAERPKGSFSTLEIQRTEQGDSAMYLCASHGPDRQETQYFGPGTRLLVL.

This clonotype has more than one count but fewer than ten. The V and J genes are TRBV30 and TRBJ2-7; no firm D call. The CDR3 has 13 residues. CDR1 is GTSNPN, CDR2 SVGIG, per germline (reference sequence). Trimming pared 1 base from V and 0 bases from J, leaving 7 bases between. The CDR3 nucleotides are TGTGCCTGGAGTGGGGTTTACTCCTACGAGCAGTACTTC. Translating gives CAWSGVYSYEQYF.

This chain joins TRBV9 and TRBJ1-2; 7 bases match TRBD1. The germline V gene has CDR1 SGDLS and CDR2 YYNGEE. The CDR3 runs 13 residues. Unmatched junction bases numbered 5, after V lost 3 bases and J lost 6 bases. CDR3: CASSGDRVHGYTF. The CDR3 DNA follows: TGTGCCAGCAGCGGTGACAGGGTACATGGCTACACCTTC.

The chain recombines TRBV19 with TRBJ1-6; TRBD1 is a possible D gene (5 bases). With 6 bases removed from V and 7 bases from J, the gap between germline ends came to 16 bases. This CDR3 is built from 15 residues. Germline CDR1 and CDR2: LNHDA and SQIVND (reference sequence). Written as DNA, the CDR3 is TGTGCCAGTAGCCCGTGGGGGTTGGGGAATTCACCCCTCCACTTT. This sequence encodes CASSPWGLGNSPLHF. Based on the CDR3 plus reference TRBV19 and TRBJ1-6, the full variable domain is DGGITQSPKYLFRKEGQNVTLSCEQNLNHDAMYWYRQDPGQGLRLIYYSQIVNDFQKGDIAEGYSVSREKKESFPLTVTSAQKNPTAFYLCASSPWGLGNSPLHFGNGTRLTVT.

This clonotype appeared a few times. The gene calls are TRBV9 and TRBJ2-1; D ambiguous. This CDR3 comprises 15 residues. Trimming stripped 4 bases from V and 6 bases from J, with 17 bases between. Per the germline V gene, CDR1 is SGDLS and CDR2 is YYNGEE. In DNA, the CDR3 is TGTGCCAGCAGCCTTCAAGGTGGGCCAGGCAATGAGCAGTTCTTC. Protein sequence: CASSLQGGPGNEQFF.

The chain links TRBV20-1 to TRBJ1-2; perhaps TRBD1 as D (6 bases). Germline V gene lookup returns CDR1 DFQATT and CDR2 SNEGSKA (reference sequence). Trimming cost V 4 bases and J 6 bases, with 15 bases left between them. There are 13 residues in the CDR3. Written as DNA, the CDR3 is TGCAGTGCTACCAAGCAGGGGACGCATGGCTACACCTTC. It is translated as CSATKQGTHGYTF.

V and J are TRBV29-1 and TRBJ2-7; D is perhaps TRBD1 (6 bases). Germline V gene lookup returns CDR1 SQVTM and CDR2 ANQGSEA. The ends were cut back, 0 bases at V and 5 bases at J, with 14 bases in the middle. This CDR3 region has 14 residues. DNA of the CDR3: TGCAGCGTTGAAGACCGAGGGGGTATGAACGAGCAGTACTTC. It encodes CSVEDRGGMNEQYF.

The chain carries TRBV20-1 and TRBJ2-7; D gene unclear. Trimming took 4 bases from V and 6 from J, leaving 10 bases between them. The CDR3 is 11 residues long. Per the germline V gene, CDR1 is DFQATT and CDR2 is SNEGSKA (reference sequence). CDR3 sequence (DNA): TGCAGTGCTAATCGCCCCCTCGAGCAGTACTTC. This translates into CSANRPLEQYF.

The chain is built from TRBV2 and TRBJ1-5, with 7 bases fitting TRBD1. The germline CDR1 and CDR2 sequences are SNHLY and FYNNEI. With 7 bases clipped from V and 6 bases from J, the junction kept 9 bases outside the gene matches. The CDR3 totals 14 residues. This CDR3 reads CASIREGAGQPQHF. The CDR3 coding sequence is TGTGCCAGCATAAGGGAGGGGGCCGGTCAGCCCCAGCATTTT.

This chain links TRBV6-5 with TRBJ2-7; D might be TRBD1 (5 bases). Trimming removed 5 bases at V and 3 bases at J, with 14 bases between. This CDR3 spans 14 amino acids. CDR1 MNHEY and CDR2 SVGAGI come from the germline V gene. CDR3 region: CASSLDSSLYEQYF. The CDR3 coding sequence is TGTGCCAGCAGTCTCGACAGCAGTCTCTACGAGCAGTACTTC.

This clonotype was observed a few times. The chain has TRBV7-6 and TRBJ2-7; D not resolved. Germline-derived CDR1 and CDR2 are SGHVS and FNYEAQ. V was pared by 1 base and J by 2 bases, with 9 bases between. This CDR3 contains 14 residues. DNA for the CDR3: TGTGCCAGCAGCTTAGAGCCAGAAGCCTACGAGCAGTACTTC. Protein: CASSLEPEAYEQYF.